These 20 T cell receptor beta chains originate from one sample sequenced in a study of control samples from healthy donors and cancer patients. Repertoires were generated with immunoSEQ multiplex PCR, while TCRdb's copy carries only in-frame clones and drops some. The table includes tens of thousands of clones, more than 85% detected once. Input material: blood. The receptors stem from a woman aged 25 to 39 in good health.

This chain uses TRBV27 with TRBJ2-5, with 13 bases that match TRBD2. J was trimmed by 5 bases and V by 10 bases; bases with no gene match: 13. The CDR3 runs to 16 residues. Germline loops: CDR1 MNHEY, CDR2 SMNVEV (reference sequence). The CDR3 DNA follows: TGTGCCACCAAACGGACTAGCGGGAGAGGTAGGGAGACCCAGTACTTC. Its protein product is CATKRTSGRGRETQYF.

The chain couples TRBV4-1 to TRBJ1-2; tentative D call: TRBD1 (5 bases). In germline, CDR1 is MGHRA, CDR2 YSYEKL. V shed 5 bases and J shed 7 bases, with 8 bases lying between them. The CDR3 has 11 residues. In DNA form, the CDR3 reads TGCGCCAGCAGCAGAGGGGTTGGCTACACCTTC. Its translation is CASSRGVGYTF.

The genes are TRBV7-6 and TRBJ1-5; 11 nucleotides line up with TRBD1. CDR1 SGHVS and CDR2 FNYEAQ come from the germline V gene. The CDR3 sequence is 14 residues long. The J segment lost 6 bases and the V segment lost 6 bases, leaving 4 bases of the junction unmatched. In DNA, the CDR3 is TGTGCCAGCAGTTTGGACAGGGGGCCTCAGCCCCAGCATTTT. Translating gives CASSLDRGPQPQHF. Together with reference TRBV7-6 and TRBJ1-5, the CDR3 gives the full variable domain: GAGVSQSPRYKVTKRGQDVALRCDPISGHVSLYWYRQALGQGPEFLTYFNYEAQQDKSGLPNDRFSAERPEGSISTLTIQRTEQRDSAMYRCASSLDRGPQPQHFGDGTRLSIL.

The rearrangement uses TRBV11-2 and TRBJ1-5; no reliable D call. V was shortened by 1 base and J by 6 bases, with 7 bases between the two germline ends. The CDR3 is 13 amino acids. Germline CDR1 SGHAT, CDR2 FQNNGV. The CDR3 region is CASSLGEFQPQHF. The CDR3 DNA follows: TGTGCCAGCAGCTTAGGCGAGTTTCAGCCCCAGCATTTT.

The chain is built from TRBV2 and TRBJ1-1; D is unresolved. The CDR3 length is 12 residues. CDR1 is SNHLY and CDR2 is FYNNEI in the germline V gene. V was trimmed by 7 bases and J by 10 bases, leaving 16 bases between them. The CDR3 sequence: CASKGGNSRAFF. The CDR3 DNA sequence: TGTGCCAGCAAAGGAGGGAACAGTAGAGCTTTCTTT.

The chain has TRBV7-9 and TRBJ2-2, with 13 bases lining up with TRBD2. Trimming at V came to 5 bases and at J to 5 bases, leaving 5 bases not matched to a gene. The CDR3 loop spans 16 amino acids. The V gene's germline CDR1 is SEHNR and CDR2 FQNEAQ (reference sequence). The CDR3 reads CASSLGLAGVTGELFF. CDR3 in DNA: TGTGCCAGCAGCCTCGGACTAGCGGGGGTTACCGGGGAGCTGTTTTTT.

The rearrangement uses TRBV10-3 and TRBJ2-5; 9 bases are a match to TRBD1. The CDR3 is 14 residues long. The V gene's germline CDR1 is ENHRY and CDR2 SYGVKD. The J segment lost 2 bases and the V segment lost 6 bases, leaving 4 bases of the junction unmatched. CDR3 DNA: TGTGCCATCAGCGGACAGGGGCTTCAAGAGACCCAGTACTTC. This sequence encodes CAISGQGLQETQYF.

V is TRBV5-1 and J is TRBJ2-7; possibly TRBD1 for D (5 bases). Germline values: CDR1 SGHRS, CDR2 YFSETQ. The CDR3 has 14 amino acids. V gave up 0 bases and J gave up 0 bases, with 7 bases separating them. DNA for the CDR3: TGCGCCAGCAGCTTGGCCGGACACTCCTACGAGCAGTACTTC. It codes for CASSLAGHSYEQYF.

The chain recombines TRBV5-5 with TRBJ2-7; tentatively, D is TRBD1 (6 bases). The germline V gene has CDR1 SGHKS and CDR2 YYEKEE (reference sequence). This CDR3 contains 16 residues. V lost 0 bases and J 0 bases, leaving 13 bases between the germline ends. In DNA, the CDR3 is TGTGCCAGCAGCTTGGGGGGGCAAATTAGCTCCTACGAGCAGTACTTC. It specifies CASSLGGQISSYEQYF.

The chain joins TRBV12-3 or TRBV12-4 to TRBJ2-1; 8 bases agree with TRBD1. CDR3 length: 13 amino acids. The ends lost 5 bases at V and 7 bases at J; junction bases unmatched: 4. In DNA, the CDR3 is TGTGCCAGCAGTGTAACAGGGGGAAATGAGCAGTTCTTC. Amino acids: CASSVTGGNEQFF.

In its sample, this clone was seen once. The CDR3 nucleotides read TGTGCCAGCAGCGGACAGGCGGGACAGCCCCAGCATTTT. This sequence encodes CASSGQAGQPQHF. The chain joins TRBV12-3 or TRBV12-4 to TRBJ1-5; 7 bases fit TRBD1. The trim removed 6 bases at V and 7 bases at J, leaving 6 bases unmatched. This CDR3 comprises 13 residues.

This clone appeared a single time. This chain uses TRBV4-1 with TRBJ2-5, with a tentative D call TRBD1 (5 bases). V lost 4 bases and J 1 base, leaving 10 bases between the germline ends. CDR3 size: 14 residues. Germline values: CDR1 MGHRA, CDR2 YSYEKL. Written as DNA, the CDR3 is TGCGCCAGCAGCCTAAGACAGTTCCAAGAGACCCAGTACTTC. This translates into CASSLRQFQETQYF.

This chain connects TRBV6-5 to TRBJ1-1, with D tentatively TRBD1 (6 bases). CDR1 MNHEY and CDR2 SVGAGI come from the germline V gene. This CDR3 is built from 13 residues. Trimming removed 4 bases at V and 3 bases at J, with 9 bases between. CDR3 sequence (DNA): TGTGCCAGCAGTTTGGGGGGCCACACTGAAGCTTTCTTT. Protein: CASSLGGHTEAFF.

The genes are TRBV30 and TRBJ1-5; D remains ambiguous. V gave up 1 base and J gave up 0 bases, with 7 bases separating them. The CDR3 sequence is 14 residues long. From germline, CDR1 is GTSNPN and CDR2 SVGIG (reference sequence). For the CDR3, the DNA is TGTGCCTGGAGTGCAACTTATAGCAATCAGCCCCAGCATTTT. Translation: CAWSATYSNQPQHF.

This clone appeared once. Other DNA sequences in this specimen translate into the identical CDR3. This chain's CDR3 is CASSLGGNYGYTF. The CDR3 bases are TGTGCCAGCAGCTTGGGCGGAAACTATGGCTACACCTTC. This chain connects TRBV5-4 to TRBJ1-2, with no clear D. The length of the CDR3 is 13 residues. The germline V gene has CDR1 SGHNT and CDR2 YYREEE (reference sequence). V lost 0 bases to trimming and J lost 2 bases, with 5 bases between them.

This clone was detected once. In DNA, the CDR3 is TGTGCCAGCAGGAGCGGGGGGCGGGCGAATGAGCAGTTCTTC. Amino acid sequence: CASRSGGRANEQFF. The genes are TRBV28 and TRBJ2-1; 9 nucleotides match TRBD2. This CDR3 spans 14 amino acids. V was clipped by 6 bases and J by 7 bases; unmatched bases: 7. Germline lookup yields CDR1 MDHEN and CDR2 SYDVKM.

The chain has TRBV28 and TRBJ2-2; D remains unclear. This CDR3 is built from 15 residues. V lost 3 bases and J lost 0, with 8 bases in between. Germline values: CDR1 MDHEN, CDR2 SYDVKM. The CDR3 DNA reads as TGTGCCAGCAGTTTGACCAGATCGAACACCGGGGAGCTGTTTTTT. Protein sequence: CASSLTRSNTGELFF.

The chain joins TRBV19 to TRBJ1-4; 7 bases map to TRBD1. The CDR3 totals 15 residues. V was clipped by 7 bases and J by 4 bases; unmatched bases: 9. Germline lookup yields CDR1 LNHDA and CDR2 SQIVND (reference sequence). CDR3 nucleotide sequence: TGTGCCAGTACTCCATTCCGGACAGGTAATGAAAAACTGTTTTTT. It specifies CASTPFRTGNEKLFF.

This sequence joins TRBV18 and TRBJ2-1; 9 bases fit TRBD2. The length of the CDR3 is 16 residues. V gave up 4 bases and J gave up 10 bases; unmatched junction bases: 14. Germline V CDR1 and CDR2: KGHSH, LQKENI. CDR3 in DNA: TGTGCCAGCTCACGAAAGCGGACTAGCGAGGCCCACGAGCAGTTCTTC. As protein: CASSRKRTSEAHEQFF.

The chain joins TRBV13 to TRBJ2-7, with a weak D call TRBD2 (5 bases). The V end was cut by 3 bases, the J end by 2 bases, with 14 bases between. From germline, CDR1 is PRHDT and CDR2 FYEKMQ (reference sequence). This CDR3 has 15 residues. CDR3 protein: CASSFEGGTPYEQYF. CDR3 DNA sequence: TGTGCCAGCAGCTTTGAGGGCGGAACCCCCTACGAGCAGTACTTC.